Listed below are T cell receptor beta chains from one sample, sequenced in a study of CD8+ T cells in alopecia areata. Data came from immunoSEQ multiplex PCR; TCRdb stores just in-frame clones and leaves some out. This sample has roughly 19,000 clones, with 60% to 80% found just once. Sequenced material: skin, taken at week 0. These receptors were taken from a human donor with alopecia areata. Both conserved end residues are part of each CDR3. D genes are given only for firm matches. Size is stated for part of the rows, as once, few or many counts, or as a class when the clone is expanded.

abundance: .; j_gene: TRBJ1-5; d_gene: TRBD1; v_gene: TRBV6-6; CDR3aa: CASSHRDRDNQPQHF; CDR3nt: TGTGCCAGCAGTCACCGGGACAGGGACAATCAGCCCCAGCATTTT
abundance: few; j_gene: TRBJ2-2; d_gene: .; v_gene: TRBV5-6; CDR3aa: CASRGYNTGELFF; CDR3nt: TGTGCCAGCAGGGGTTATAACACCGGGGAGCTGTTTTTT
abundance: .; j_gene: TRBJ1-3; d_gene: .; v_gene: TRBV29-1; CDR3aa: CSVEDPRTGSGNTIYF; CDR3nt: TGCAGCGTTGAAGACCCCAGGACGGGGTCTGGAAACACCATATATTTT
abundance: .; j_gene: TRBJ2-1; d_gene: .; v_gene: TRBV7-8; CDR3aa: CASSLLRAPIHNEQFF; CDR3nt: TGTGCCAGCAGCTTACTCCGGGCCCCTATTCACAATGAGCAGTTCTTC
abundance: .; j_gene: TRBJ1-1; d_gene: .; v_gene: TRBV5-1; CDR3aa: CASSQGFDTEAFF; CDR3nt: TGCGCCAGCAGCCAGGGTTTCGACACTGAAGCTTTCTTT
abundance: .; j_gene: TRBJ1-3; d_gene: .; v_gene: TRBV6-5; CDR3aa: CASSYSGLSGNTIYF; CDR3nt: TGTGCCAGCAGTTACTCGGGTCTCTCTGGAAACACCATATATTTT
abundance: .; j_gene: TRBJ2-3; d_gene: TRBD2; v_gene: TRBV7-2; CDR3aa: CASSSGLATDTQYF; CDR3nt: TGTGCCAGCAGCTCCGGACTAGCCACAGATACGCAGTATTTT
abundance: .; j_gene: TRBJ2-3; d_gene: .; v_gene: TRBV25-1; CDR3aa: CASSPWDGRNTDTQYF; CDR3nt: TGTGCCAGCAGTCCGTGGGATGGCAGAAACACAGATACGCAGTATTTT
abundance: once; j_gene: TRBJ1-4; d_gene: .; v_gene: TRBV7-2; CDR3aa: CASSLDPGSGEKLFF; CDR3nt: TGTGCCAGCAGCTTAGATCCGGGGTCTGGGGAAAAACTGTTTTTT
abundance: .; j_gene: TRBJ2-7; d_gene: TRBD1; v_gene: TRBV19; CDR3aa: CASSPRTGGSYEQYF; CDR3nt: TGTGCCAGTAGTCCACGGACAGGGGGGTCCTACGAGCAGTACTTC
abundance: .; j_gene: TRBJ2-7; d_gene: .; v_gene: TRBV7-9; CDR3aa: CASSPPPRQASYEQYF; CDR3nt: TGTGCCAGCAGCCCACCCCCAAGACAGGCCTCCTACGAGCAGTACTTC
abundance: once; j_gene: TRBJ1-2; d_gene: TRBD1; v_gene: TRBV7-9; CDR3aa: CASSAGTGGYGYTF; CDR3nt: TGTGCCAGCAGCGCAGGGACAGGGGGCTATGGCTACACCTTC
abundance: .; j_gene: TRBJ1-2; d_gene: .; v_gene: TRBV11-2; CDR3aa: CASSPRGEYGYTF; CDR3nt: TGTGCCAGCAGCCCGAGGGGGGAGTATGGCTACACCTTC
abundance: .; j_gene: TRBJ2-3; d_gene: TRBD1; v_gene: TRBV6-5; CDR3aa: CASSYTGQGTDTQYF; CDR3nt: TGTGCCAGCAGTTACACGGGACAGGGAACAGATACGCAGTATTTT
abundance: .; j_gene: TRBJ1-1; d_gene: .; v_gene: TRBV6-6; CDR3aa: CASSYSGEAFF; CDR3nt: TGTGCCAGCAGTTACTCTGGAGAAGCTTTCTTT
abundance: .; j_gene: TRBJ2-1; d_gene: TRBD2; v_gene: TRBV11-2; CDR3aa: CASSLDSGGLREQFF; CDR3nt: TGTGCCAGCAGCTTAGACTCGGGGGGGCTGAGGGAGCAGTTCTTC
abundance: .; j_gene: TRBJ2-3; d_gene: .; v_gene: TRBV15; CDR3aa: CATSSLKRASTDTQYF; CDR3nt: TGTGCCACCAGCAGTCTAAAGCGTGCTAGCACAGATACGCAGTATTTT
abundance: .; j_gene: TRBJ1-1; d_gene: .; v_gene: TRBV11-3; CDR3aa: CASSYDLNTEAFF; CDR3nt: TGTGCCAGCAGTTACGACTTGAACACTGAAGCTTTCTTT
abundance: few; j_gene: TRBJ1-1; d_gene: .; v_gene: TRBV30; CDR3aa: CAWSGQWNTEAFF; CDR3nt: TGTGCCTGGAGTGGACAGTGGAACACTGAAGCTTTCTTT
abundance: .; j_gene: TRBJ1-3; d_gene: TRBD1; v_gene: TRBV4-1; CDR3aa: CASSQGQGSSGNTIYF; CDR3nt: TGCGCCAGCAGCCAAGGACAGGGTAGCTCTGGAAACACCATATATTTT
abundance: few; j_gene: TRBJ1-4; d_gene: .; v_gene: TRBV5-1; CDR3aa: CASSFRDPNEKLFF; CDR3nt: TGCGCCAGCAGCTTCCGGGACCCGAATGAAAAACTGTTTTTT
abundance: medium-sized; j_gene: TRBJ2-7; d_gene: .; v_gene: TRBV6-5; CDR3aa: CASRESGPVGNEQYF; CDR3nt: TGTGCCAGCAGAGAGTCGGGGCCGGTTGGAAACGAGCAGTACTTC
abundance: medium-sized; j_gene: TRBJ2-4; d_gene: .; v_gene: TRBV21-1; CDR3aa: CASSRGGQGCGNIQYF; CDR3nt: TGTGCCAGCAGCAGGGGGGGACAGGGGTGTGGAAACATTCAGTACTTC
abundance: few; j_gene: TRBJ2-7; d_gene: .; v_gene: TRBV6-5; CDR3aa: CASSRGYEQYF; CDR3nt: TGTGCCAGCAGCAGAGGCTACGAGCAGTACTTC
abundance: .; j_gene: TRBJ2-5; d_gene: TRBD2; v_gene: TRBV9; CDR3aa: CASSGPGTSGGGPTQYF; CDR3nt: TGTGCCAGCAGCGGACCGGGAACTAGCGGGGGAGGTCCGACCCAGTACTTC
abundance: .; j_gene: TRBJ2-1; d_gene: TRBD2; v_gene: TRBV5-1; CDR3aa: CASSLGGGSDEQFF; CDR3nt: TGCGCCAGCAGCTTGGGCGGGGGAAGCGATGAGCAGTTCTTC
abundance: .; j_gene: TRBJ2-7; d_gene: .; v_gene: TRBV7-2; CDR3aa: CASSFKGSYEQYF; CDR3nt: TGTGCCAGCAGCTTTAAGGGTTCCTACGAGCAGTACTTC
abundance: .; j_gene: TRBJ2-5; d_gene: .; v_gene: TRBV5-6; CDR3aa: CASSLRETSQYF; CDR3nt: TGTGCCAGCAGCTTGAGGGAAACCAGCCAGTACTTC
abundance: .; j_gene: TRBJ2-3; d_gene: .; v_gene: TRBV5-8; CDR3aa: CASSLPAGSVDYADTQYF; CDR3nt: TGTGCCAGCAGCTTACCAGCGGGTAGCGTCGACTATGCAGATACGCAGTATTTT
abundance: once; j_gene: TRBJ1-2; d_gene: TRBD1; v_gene: TRBV5-1; CDR3aa: CASSWGQGMGYTF; CDR3nt: TGCGCCAGCAGCTGGGGACAGGGCATGGGCTACACCTTC
abundance: .; j_gene: TRBJ2-7; d_gene: TRBD1; v_gene: TRBV5-1; CDR3aa: CASRTGASWDEQYF; CDR3nt: TGCGCCAGCCGGACAGGGGCCTCATGGGACGAGCAGTACTTC
abundance: .; j_gene: TRBJ2-5; d_gene: .; v_gene: TRBV6-1; CDR3aa: CASSEAPPRYF; CDR3nt: TGTGCCAGCAGTGAAGCCCCCCCTCGGTACTTC
abundance: .; j_gene: TRBJ1-2; d_gene: .; v_gene: TRBV18; CDR3aa: CASSPPRMAVSGYGYTF; CDR3nt: TGTGCCAGCTCACCACCGAGAATGGCAGTTAGCGGCTATGGCTACACCTTC
abundance: few; j_gene: TRBJ2-5; d_gene: TRBD2; v_gene: TRBV7-2; CDR3aa: CASSFFGAGGPQETQYF; CDR3nt: TGTGCCAGCAGCTTTTTTGGAGCGGGGGGGCCCCAAGAGACCCAGTACTTC
abundance: few; j_gene: TRBJ2-5; d_gene: .; v_gene: TRBV7-2; CDR3aa: CASSVGTLGETQYF; CDR3nt: TGTGCCAGCAGCGTCGGGACTCTCGGAGAGACCCAGTACTTC
abundance: .; j_gene: TRBJ2-7; d_gene: .; v_gene: TRBV2; CDR3aa: CASTVADSYEQYF; CDR3nt: TGTGCCAGCACGGTTGCCGACTCCTACGAGCAGTACTTC
abundance: few; j_gene: TRBJ1-1; d_gene: .; v_gene: TRBV19; CDR3aa: CASSIPPANTEAFF; CDR3nt: TGTGCCAGTAGTATACCTCCAGCGAACACTGAAGCTTTCTTT
abundance: few; j_gene: TRBJ2-5; d_gene: TRBD1; v_gene: TRBV5-4; CDR3aa: CASSPRTGNQETQYF; CDR3nt: TGTGCCAGCAGCCCACGGACAGGGAATCAAGAGACCCAGTACTTC
abundance: .; j_gene: TRBJ2-6; d_gene: .; v_gene: TRBV7-8; CDR3aa: CASSFFGANVLTF; CDR3nt: TGTGCCAGCAGCTTTTTTGGGGCCAACGTCCTGACTTTC
abundance: .; j_gene: TRBJ1-4; d_gene: TRBD1; v_gene: TRBV5-8; CDR3aa: CASSLVQGNEKLFF; CDR3nt: TGTGCCAGCAGCTTGGTACAGGGGAATGAAAAACTGTTTTTT
abundance: .; j_gene: TRBJ2-1; d_gene: TRBD2; v_gene: TRBV11-2; CDR3aa: CASSLRFGGVYNEQFF; CDR3nt: TGTGCCAGCAGCTTACGTTTCGGGGGGGTCTACAATGAGCAGTTCTTC
abundance: .; j_gene: TRBJ1-6; d_gene: .; v_gene: TRBV7-3; CDR3aa: CASSLSAGFGSPLHF; CDR3nt: TGTGCCAGCAGCTTAAGCGCGGGGTTTGGTTCACCCCTCCACTTT
abundance: few; j_gene: TRBJ1-2; d_gene: .; v_gene: TRBV11-2; CDR3aa: CASSLREIIGDMNGYTF; CDR3nt: TGTGCCAGCAGCTTACGTGAGATTATCGGGGATATGAATGGCTACACCTTC
abundance: .; j_gene: TRBJ2-1; d_gene: .; v_gene: TRBV19; CDR3aa: CASSIQGRTPYNEQFF; CDR3nt: TGTGCCAGTAGTATACAAGGGCGCACTCCTTACAATGAGCAGTTCTTC
abundance: .; j_gene: TRBJ1-1; d_gene: .; v_gene: TRBV7-9; CDR3aa: CASSLGRENTEAFF; CDR3nt: TGTGCCAGCAGCTTGGGGAGAGAGAACACTGAAGCTTTCTTT
abundance: .; j_gene: TRBJ2-5; d_gene: TRBD2; v_gene: TRBV6-1; CDR3aa: CASRGRGSQETQYF; CDR3nt: TGTGCCAGCAGAGGGCGGGGGTCCCAAGAGACCCAGTACTTC